Reported below is one T cell receptor beta chain. PCR primers comprised 60 Vbeta and 13 Jbeta primers. TCRdb's table, derived via immunoSEQ multiplex PCR, lists solely in-frame clones and lacks some. Of 120,000 or so clones listed, 65% to 80% are singletons. This entry is derived from a study of cytomegalovirus exposure and HLA in healthy donors. The receptor comes from a human donor in good health. Sequencing was done on a sample of PBMCs.

The DNA for the CDR3 is TGTGCCAGCAGCCCGACAGGACAGTTGCCGAACACTGAAGCTTTCTTT. Its translation is CASSPTGQLPNTEAFF. The chain is built from TRBV7-3 and TRBJ1-1; D might be TRBD1 (6 bases). V lost 5 bases and J lost 1, with 17 bases in between. There are 16 residues in the CDR3. From germline, CDR1 is SGHTA and CDR2 FQGTGA.